This is a list of T cell receptor beta chains from one sample in a study of blood T cell repertoires in COVID-19. Clones were read by immunoSEQ multiplex PCR, and TCRdb kept only the in-frame ones, dropping some. The sample lists some 180,000 clones, around 85% occurring once. Sequencing was performed on peripheral blood. These receptors all come from a woman between 55 and 75 years old with acute or convalescent COVID-19. The CDR3 runs from the conserved cysteine through the conserved F or W. D genes are given only for firm matches. Not every row has a clone size; where given, it reads once, few, many or a size class.

D | size | J | V | CDR3 | DNA
- | - | TRBJ1-1 | TRBV7-2 | CASSLNRAHSLNTEAFF | TGTGCCAGCAGCCTCAACAGGGCCCACAGTCTGAACACTGAAGCTTTCTTT
TRBD2 | - | TRBJ2-1 | TRBV5-1 | CASSLISGRAGEQFF | TGCGCCAGCAGCTTGATTAGCGGGAGGGCCGGCGAGCAGTTCTTC
TRBD2 | - | TRBJ2-1 | TRBV6-6 | CASSYLSGSTNEQFF | TGTGCCAGCAGTTACCTGAGCGGGAGTACCAATGAGCAGTTCTTC
- | - | TRBJ1-1 | TRBV9 | CASSVDGPSTEAFF | TGTGCCAGCAGCGTAGACGGTCCCTCTACTGAAGCTTTCTTT
- | - | TRBJ1-2 | TRBV5-1 | CASSLRGRQSGGYTF | TGCGCCAGCAGCCTCAGGGGCAGACAGTCCGGGGGCTACACCTTC
- | - | TRBJ1-1 | TRBV24-1 | CATSDVGANTEAFF | TGTGCCACCAGTGATGTGGGGGCGAACACTGAAGCTTTCTTT
TRBD1 | - | TRBJ1-6 | TRBV3-1/TRBV3-2 | CASSFGQGGSPLHF | TGTGCCAGCAGCTTCGGACAGGGAGGTTCACCCCTCCACTTT
- | - | TRBJ1-1 | TRBV12-3/TRBV12-4 | CASSRQMNTEAFF | TGTGCCAGCAGTAGACAAATGAACACTGAAGCTTTCTTT
TRBD1 | - | TRBJ1-6 | TRBV6-2/TRBV6-3 | CASSLGTVHSPLHF | TGTGCCAGCAGTTTAGGGACAGTACACTCACCCCTCCACTTT
- | - | TRBJ1-1 | TRBV18 | CASSPSLRGLKGTEAFF | TGTGCCAGCTCACCATCCCTCCGAGGGCTTAAGGGCACTGAAGCTTTCTTT
- | - | TRBJ1-2 | TRBV7-2 | CASSLVWEGYGYTF | TGTGCCAGCAGCTTAGTTTGGGAGGGGTATGGCTACACCTTC
- | - | TRBJ1-3 | TRBV6-5 | CASRPPWPSGNTIYF | TGTGCCAGCAGACCACCCTGGCCCTCTGGAAACACCATATATTTT
TRBD2 | - | TRBJ2-1 | TRBV2 | CASSGEGTKVSTQFF | TGTGCCAGCAGCGGGGAGGGGACTAAAGTGAGCACCCAGTTCTTC
- | once | TRBJ1-1 | TRBV10-2 | CASSGAAGPNTEAFF | TGCGCCAGCAGTGGCGCAGCGGGGCCAAACACTGAAGCTTTCTTT
TRBD2 | - | TRBJ2-1 | TRBV5-1 | CASSSSGSSYNEQFF | TGCGCCAGCAGCTCGAGCGGGAGCTCCTACAATGAGCAGTTCTTC
- | - | TRBJ2-5 | TRBV19 | CASSKPQGWETQYF | TGTGCCAGTAGTAAACCTCAGGGATGGGAGACCCAGTACTTC
- | - | TRBJ1-3 | TRBV5-1 | CASSPYGIDTLSGNTIYF | TGCGCCAGCAGCCCCTACGGGATAGACACGCTCTCTGGAAACACCATATATTTT
- | - | TRBJ2-3 | TRBV4-2 | CASSQAPGSTDTQYF | TGTGCCAGCAGCCAAGCACCCGGGAGCACAGATACGCAGTATTTT
- | - | TRBJ2-7 | TRBV21-1 | CASSPHAGKGYEQYF | TGTGCCAGCAGCCCCCACGCGGGGAAAGGCTACGAGCAGTACTTC
TRBD2 | few | TRBJ2-5 | TRBV30 | CAWVGTNNQETQYF | TGTGCCTGGGTAGGGACTAACAACCAAGAGACCCAGTACTTC
TRBD1 | - | TRBJ1-2 | TRBV28 | CASSSSHRGPVYGYTF | TGTGCCAGCAGTTCTTCCCACAGGGGGCCTGTGTATGGCTACACCTTC
TRBD1 | - | TRBJ2-5 | TRBV27 | CASSPDRSDGKETQYF | TGTGCCAGCAGTCCGGACAGGAGCGACGGGAAAGAGACCCAGTACTTC
TRBD1 | - | TRBJ1-2 | TRBV6-5 | CASSHDRGGGYTF | TGTGCCAGCAGCCACGACAGGGGAGGCGGCTACACCTTC
- | - | TRBJ1-2 | TRBV29-1 | CSVDSANYGYTF | TGCAGCGTTGATAGTGCTAACTATGGCTACACCTTC
- | - | TRBJ2-1 | TRBV11-3 | CASSLGPVNEQFF | TGTGCCAGCAGCTTAGGCCCGGTTAATGAGCAGTTCTTC
- | - | TRBJ2-1 | TRBV29-1 | CSVERIGQYNEQFF | TGCAGCGTTGAGAGGATTGGCCAATACAATGAGCAGTTCTTC
- | - | TRBJ1-5 | TRBV27 | CASRGHDRNQPQHF | TGTGCCAGCCGGGGTCACGATCGCAATCAGCCCCAGCATTTT
- | - | TRBJ1-5 | TRBV28 | CASSPDGRRGPQHF | TGTGCCAGCAGTCCAGACGGTCGACGGGGGCCCCAGCATTTT
- | - | TRBJ1-1 | TRBV19 | CASSTLALGQGNVMNTEAFF | TGTGCCAGTAGCACCCTCGCTCTGGGGCAGGGTAACGTTATGAACACTGAAGCTTTCTTT
TRBD1 | - | TRBJ1-5 | TRBV20-1 | CSASTGENQPQHF | TGCAGTGCTAGTACAGGGGAAAATCAGCCCCAGCATTTT
- | once | TRBJ2-1 | TRBV29-1 | CSVELVGGYNEQFF | TGCAGCGTTGAACTAGTGGGAGGCTACAATGAGCAGTTCTTC
- | - | TRBJ2-5 | TRBV27 | CASSLFGRYQETQYF | TGTGCCAGCAGTTTATTCGGCAGGTACCAAGAGACCCAGTACTTC
- | - | TRBJ2-5 | TRBV28 | CASSFEETQYF | TGTGCCAGCAGTTTCGAGGAGACCCAGTACTTC
TRBD2 | - | TRBJ2-3 | TRBV28 | CASRPAGVVTQYF | TGTGCCAGCAGACCAGCGGGAGTAGTTACGCAGTATTTT
TRBD1 | - | TRBJ1-2 | TRBV7-2 | CASSFRQGDGYTF | TGTGCCAGCAGCTTCCGACAGGGGGATGGCTACACCTTC
- | - | TRBJ1-5 | TRBV9 | CASSVGVDSNQPQHF | TGTGCCAGCAGCGTAGGAGTTGATAGCAATCAGCCCCAGCATTTT
- | - | TRBJ1-2 | TRBV18 | CASSPNVGTSYGYTF | TGTGCCAGCTCGCCTAATGTCGGGACTTCGTATGGCTACACCTTC